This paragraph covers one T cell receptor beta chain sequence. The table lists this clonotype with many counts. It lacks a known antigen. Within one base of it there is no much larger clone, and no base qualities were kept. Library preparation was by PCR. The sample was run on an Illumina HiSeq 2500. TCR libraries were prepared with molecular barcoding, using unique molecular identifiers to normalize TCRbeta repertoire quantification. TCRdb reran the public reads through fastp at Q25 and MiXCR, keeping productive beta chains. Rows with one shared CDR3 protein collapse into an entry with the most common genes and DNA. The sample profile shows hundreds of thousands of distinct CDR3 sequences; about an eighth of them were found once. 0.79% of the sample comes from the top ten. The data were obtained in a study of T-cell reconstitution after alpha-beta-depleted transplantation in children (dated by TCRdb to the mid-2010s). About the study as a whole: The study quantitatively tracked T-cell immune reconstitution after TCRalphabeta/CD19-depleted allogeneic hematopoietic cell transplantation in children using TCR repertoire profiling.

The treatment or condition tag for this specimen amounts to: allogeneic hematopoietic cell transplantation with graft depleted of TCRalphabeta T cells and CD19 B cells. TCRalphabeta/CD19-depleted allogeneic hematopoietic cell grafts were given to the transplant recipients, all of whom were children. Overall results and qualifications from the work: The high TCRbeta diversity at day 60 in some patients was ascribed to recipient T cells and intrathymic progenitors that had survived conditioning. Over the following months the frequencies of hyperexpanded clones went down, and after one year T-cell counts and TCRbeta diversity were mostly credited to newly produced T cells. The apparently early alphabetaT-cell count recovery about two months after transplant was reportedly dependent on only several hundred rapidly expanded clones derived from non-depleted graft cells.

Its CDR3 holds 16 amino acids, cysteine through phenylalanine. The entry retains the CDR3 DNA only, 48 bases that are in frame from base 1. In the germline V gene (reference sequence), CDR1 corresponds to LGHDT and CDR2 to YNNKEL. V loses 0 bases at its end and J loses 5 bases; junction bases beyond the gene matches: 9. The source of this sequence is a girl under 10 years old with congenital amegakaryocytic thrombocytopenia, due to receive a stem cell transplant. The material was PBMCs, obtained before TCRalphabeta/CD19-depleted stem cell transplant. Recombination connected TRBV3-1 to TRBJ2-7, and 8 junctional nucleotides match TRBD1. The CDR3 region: CASSQDDGQGAHEQYF. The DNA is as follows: TGTGCCAGCAGCCAAGACGACGGGCAGGGGGCCCACGAGCAGTACTTC.